Following are 15 T cell receptor beta chains from one sample sequenced in a study of neurological immune-mediated disorders. TCRdb processed the 5' RACE reads anew with MiXCR; each CDR3 protein has one entry. Of about 55,000 distinct CDR3 sequences in the sample, over 3.5% were seen once. The specimen was CD4+ T cells from blood. Receptors originate from a woman aged 40 to 49 with multiple sclerosis.

This clonotype was found many times. This chain joins TRBV24-1 and TRBJ2-2; D gene unclear. Trimming shortened V by 8 bases and J by 6 bases, and 9 bases separated the two germline ends. The CDR3 totals 12 residues. From germline, CDR1 is KGHDR and CDR2 SFDVKD. The CDR3 loop is CATNKVPGELFF. Written as DNA, the CDR3 is TGTGCCACCAACAAGGTCCCCGGGGAGCTGTTTTTT.

In this sample, this clonotype turned up many times. The chain couples TRBV5-4 to TRBJ1-6; D not certain. The germline gives CDR1 SGHNT, CDR2 YYREEE (reference sequence). The V gene lost 4 bases and the J gene lost 0 bases, with 11 bases spanning the gap. The CDR3 is 16 residues long. In DNA, the CDR3 is TGTGCCAGCAGCACGATCGACATCTCCTATAATTCACCCCTCCACTTT. This translates into CASSTIDISYNSPLHF.

This clonotype was seen at least ten times. The gene calls are TRBV6-5 and TRBJ1-4; 11 bases agree with TRBD1. The CDR3 is made up of 15 amino acids. Germline V lookup: CDR1 MNHEY, CDR2 SVGAGI. The V and J ends lost 4 bases and 7 bases, in that order; junction bases with no gene match: 5. The CDR3 DNA reads TGTGCCAGCAGTTCGCCGGGACAGGGGGGTGAAAAACTGTTTTTT. The encoded protein is CASSSPGQGGEKLFF.

Ten or more counts support this clonotype. The chain employs TRBV5-1 and TRBJ2-1; D possibly corresponds to TRBD1 (6 bases). The V gene lost 2 bases and the J gene lost 6 bases, with 15 bases spanning the gap. The CDR3 covers 15 residues. Germline V gene data show CDR1 as SGHRS and CDR2 as YFSETQ. The CDR3 reads CASSFGQLLTNEQFF. The CDR3 DNA is TGCGCCAGCAGCTTCGGACAGCTCCTCACCAATGAGCAGTTCTTC. Full variable domain (remainder filled in from reference TRBV5-1 and TRBJ2-1): KAGVTQTPRYLIKTRGQQVTLSCSPISGHRSVSWYQQTPGQGLQFLFEYFSETQRNKGNFPGRFSGRQFSNSRSEMNVSTLELGDSALYLCASSFGQLLTNEQFFGPGTRLTVL.

The sample holds many counts of this clonotype. The V call is TRBV2, the J call TRBJ2-1; D possibly matches TRBD1 or TRBD2 (5 bases each). The V and J ends lost 6 bases and 7 bases respectively, with 16 bases between them. Germline V gene lookup returns CDR1 SNHLY and CDR2 FYNNEI. The CDR3 length is 14 residues. DNA of the CDR3: TGTGCCAGCAGCGGGGACCCCCTGATGAATGAGCAGTTCTTC. Its protein is CASSGDPLMNEQFF.

Many counts were recorded for this clonotype. V is TRBV14 and J is TRBJ2-6; D is unclear. Trimming cost V 1 base and J 2 bases, with 6 bases left between them. Germline assignment: CDR1 SGHDN and CDR2 FVKESK. The CDR3 is 15 amino acids. The CDR3 spells CASSQVGTGANVLTF. As DNA, the CDR3 is TGTGCCAGCAGCCAAGTTGGGACTGGGGCCAACGTCCTGACTTTC.

This clonotype was seen repeatedly, ten times or more. This chain uses TRBV11-2 with TRBJ1-2; possible D gene TRBD1, 6 bases. This CDR3 is built from 12 residues. The germline CDR1 and CDR2 sequences are SGHAT and FQNNGV. The germline V and J ends were trimmed by 3 bases and 8 bases, with 10 bases remaining between them. The CDR3 loop reads CASSFVGAGYTF. The CDR3 DNA reads TGTGCCAGCAGCTTTGTGGGGGCAGGCTACACCTTC.

In regard to this clonotype: The junction and the germline gene differ at one end; a read error may be behind it. The rearrangement links TRBV6-5 to TRBJ1-6, with 9 bases lining up with TRBD1. This CDR3 spans 15 amino acids. Per the germline V gene, CDR1 is MNHEY and CDR2 is SVGAGI. The DNA for the CDR3 is TGTGCAAGCAGTCCCGGGACAGGGAGATGGTCACCCCTCCACTTT. Protein: CASSPGTGRWSPLHF.

This clonotype was detected ten times or more. The V call is TRBV5-1, the J call TRBJ2-7, with TRBD1 matching over 7 bases. CDR1 is SGHRS, CDR2 YFSETQ, per germline. The junction had 3 bases not matched to a gene; V was cut back by 0 bases and J by 0 bases. The length of the CDR3 is 15 residues. In DNA form, the CDR3 reads TGCGCCAGCAGCTTGGGCCAGGGGGTCTCCTACGAGCAGTACTTC. Translation gives CASSLGQGVSYEQYF.

This clonotype has a count of ten or more. The rearrangement uses TRBV5-1 and TRBJ1-4; no clear D gene. Per the germline V gene, CDR1 is SGHRS and CDR2 is YFSETQ. The CDR3 extends over 15 amino acids. The ends were cut back, 5 bases at V and 0 bases at J, with 11 bases in the middle. DNA for the CDR3: TGCGCCAGCAGGGGGAACACTGCAACTAATGAAAAACTGTTTTTT. Translated: CASRGNTATNEKLFF.

This clonotype was picked up many times. This chain uses TRBV20-1 with TRBJ2-4, with 9 bases identical to TRBD1. The CDR3 loop spans 13 amino acids. The V gene's germline CDR1 is DFQATT and CDR2 SNEGSKA (reference sequence). Trimming cost V 1 base and J 9 bases; bases outside gene matches: 4. The chain's CDR3 is CSARVRTGVIQYF. The CDR3 DNA is TGCAGTGCTAGAGTTAGGACAGGGGTCATTCAGTACTTC.

The table lists this clonotype with many counts. The chain recombines TRBV5-6 with TRBJ1-2; D is ambiguous. From germline, CDR1 is SGHDT and CDR2 YYEEEE. CDR3 size: 13 residues. The germline V and J ends were trimmed by 4 bases and 3 bases, with 10 bases remaining between them. CDR3 coding DNA: TGTGCCAGCAGCCCGGCGGGGTACTATGGCTACACCTTC. Translated, it gives CASSPAGYYGYTF.

This clonotype was detected many times. V is TRBV3-1 and J is TRBJ1-1, with 7 bases identical to TRBD1. J gave up 5 bases and V 5 bases, and 11 bases lay outside the gene matches. The CDR3 sequence is 15 residues long. Per the germline V gene, CDR1 is LGHDT and CDR2 is YNNKEL (reference sequence). The CDR3 loop reads CASSRRQGGGTEAFF. CDR3 sequence (DNA): TGTGCCAGCAGCAGGAGACAGGGCGGGGGTACTGAAGCTTTCTTT.

This clonotype showed up many times. The rearrangement joins TRBV20-1 to TRBJ1-1; no firm D call. This CDR3 spans 14 amino acids. In germline, CDR1 is DFQATT, CDR2 SNEGSKA (reference sequence). V lost 6 bases to trimming and J lost 3 bases, with 17 bases between them. The DNA for the CDR3 is TGCAGTGCACCCGGTAGGCAGAAAGACACTGAAGCTTTCTTT. Residues: CSAPGRQKDTEAFF.

The rearrangement joins TRBV7-2 to TRBJ1-5, with 7 bases that match TRBD1. Germline-derived CDR1 and CDR2 are SGHTA and FQGNSA. The CDR3 is 15 residues long. The V gene end was trimmed by 5 bases and the J gene end by 7 bases; junction bases not matched to a gene: 11. Written as DNA, the CDR3 is TGTGCCAGCAGCAAGTGGACAGGTCGCGACCAGCCCCAGCATTTT. Its translation is CASSKWTGRDQPQHF. Using reference TRBV7-2 and TRBJ1-5 for the parts outside the CDR3, the full variable domain is GAGVSQSPSNKVTEKGKDVELRCDPISGHTALYWYRQSLGQGLEFLIYFQGNSAPDKSGLPSDRFSAERTGGSVSTLTIQRTQQEDSAVYLCASSKWTGRDQPQHFGDGTRLSIL.